This TCR beta chain was observed in a study of read filtering for tumor transcriptome and immune sequencing. About the research overall: RNA-seq yielded only about 75 to 1,300 TCR reads, IR-seq about 3.5 to 10.27 million.

Molecular barcoded adaptors covering alpha/delta and beta/gamma chains were used on roughly 400 ng RNA. TCRdb analysed the reads with MiXCR anew, one entry per CDR3 protein. The sample lists more than 100,000 distinct CDR3 sequences, about 13% occurring once. The V and J ends lost 1 base and 2 bases respectively, with 6 bases between them. The CDR3 runs to 13 residues. Germline V gene data show CDR1 as DFQATT and CDR2 as SNEGSKA (reference sequence). The chain couples TRBV20-1 to TRBJ2-1; D ambiguous. The receptor comes from a donor over 35 with multiple myeloma. The sequenced sample was a population of CD138-negative cells sorted from bone marrow. CDR3 protein: CSARVGTYNEQFF. CDR3 DNA: TGCAGTGCTAGAGTTGGGACCTACAATGAGCAGTTCTTC.